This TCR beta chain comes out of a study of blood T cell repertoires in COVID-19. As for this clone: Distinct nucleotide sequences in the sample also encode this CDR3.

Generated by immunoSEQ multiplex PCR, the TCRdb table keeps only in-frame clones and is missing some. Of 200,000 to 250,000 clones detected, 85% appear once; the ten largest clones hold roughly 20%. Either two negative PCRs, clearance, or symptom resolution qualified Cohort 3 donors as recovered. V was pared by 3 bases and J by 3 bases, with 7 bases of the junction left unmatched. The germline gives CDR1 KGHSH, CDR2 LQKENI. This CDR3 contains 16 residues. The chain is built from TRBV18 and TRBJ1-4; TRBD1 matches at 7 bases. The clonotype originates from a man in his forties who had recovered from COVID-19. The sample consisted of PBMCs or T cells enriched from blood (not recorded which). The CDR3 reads CASSPQQGSANEKLFF. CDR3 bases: TGTGCCAGCTCACCTCAACAGGGGTCGGCTAATGAAAAACTGTTTTTT.